Reported below is one T cell receptor beta chain. The data are from a study of blood T cell repertoires in COVID-19. Background on the study: The United States, Italy and Spain provided the acute and convalescent COVID-19 samples. Sources were T cells, B-cell-depleted T cells, or PBMCs; the material itself was cDNA or gDNA.

The CDR3 loop spans 13 amino acids. V dropped 5 bases and J dropped 8; count of bases not matched to a gene: 4. Germline loops: CDR1 SGHAT, CDR2 FQNNGV. In the original processing: Reference gene primer amplification gave estimated nucleated cell counts. Assay used: immunoSEQ multiplex PCR; TCRdb lists only in-frame clones, some missing. V and J calls and clone size are as listed in that table; D and trimming were resolved from the DNA. This sample yields roughly 120,000 clones, of which approximately 87% are seen a single time; about 2% belongs to the top ten. The sample taken for sequencing was peripheral blood. V is TRBV11-2 and J is TRBJ1-2; 11 bases agree with TRBD1. The TCR sequence derives from a woman aged 45-59 years with acute or convalescent COVID-19. The CDR3: CASSMGTGGGYTF. The CDR3 nucleotides read TGTGCCAGCAGCATGGGGACAGGGGGAGGCTACACCTTC.